This entry lists 23 T cell receptor beta chains sequenced from one sample in a study of shared clonotypes between healthy human individuals. As defined, naive CD8 cells were CD45RO-negative and positively selected for CCR7, with terminally differentiated effector memory CD45RA+ cells excluded. Clones were sequenced by immunoSEQ multiplex PCR, and TCRdb holds only the in-frame ones, with some missing. The profile covers about 2 million clones, with roughly 95% appearing a single time and roughly 1.1% taken by the ten largest. Specimen: naive CD8+ T cells sorted from blood. The receptor source for this set is a man between 18 and 29 years old in good health.

The V and J genes are TRBV5-1 and TRBJ1-1; D is unclear. Germline-derived CDR1 and CDR2 are SGHRS and YFSETQ. The V end was cut by 0 bases, the J end by 0 bases, with 12 bases between. There are 16 residues in the CDR3. The CDR3: CASSLGGFSVNTEAFF. In nucleotides, the CDR3 is TGCGCCAGCAGCTTGGGAGGGTTTTCTGTGAACACTGAAGCTTTCTTT.

The chain joins TRBV29-1 to TRBJ2-7; a weak D match, TRBD2 (6 bases). The CDR3 extends over 15 amino acids. The germline CDR1 and CDR2 sequences are SQVTM and ANQGSEA. The V end lost 0 bases, the J end lost 1 base, and 13 bases lay between the germline ends. In nucleotides, the CDR3 is TGCAGCGTTGAAGATCCGGGGGTTCAATCCTACGAGCAGTACTTC. This sequence encodes CSVEDPGVQSYEQYF.

This clone was recorded only once. The genes are TRBV4-1 and TRBJ2-1, with D possibly being TRBD1 (5 bases). V was pared by 1 base and J by 5 bases, with 9 bases between. The CDR3 contains 14 residues. Germline V gene data show CDR1 as MGHRA and CDR2 as YSYEKL. The CDR3 DNA follows: TGCGCCAGCAGCCAAGTTCCAGGGAACAATGAGCAGTTCTTC. Its protein product is CASSQVPGNNEQFF.

This clone has only one observation. The rearrangement joins TRBV7-2 to TRBJ2-7; 12 bases align to TRBD2. The CDR3 extends over 16 amino acids. From germline, CDR1 is SGHTA and CDR2 FQGNSA. V lost 5 bases to trimming and J lost 2 bases; unmatched junction nucleotides: 7. For the CDR3, the DNA is TGTGCCAGCAGCCTTTCTAGCGGGGGGGCCGCCTACGAGCAGTACTTC. Amino acid sequence: CASSLSSGGAAYEQYF.

The chain employs TRBV6-5 and TRBJ2-2; D is possibly TRBD1 (6 bases). This CDR3 contains 16 residues. From germline, CDR1 is MNHEY and CDR2 SVGAGI. The V gene lost 0 bases and the J gene lost 7 bases, with 15 bases spanning the gap. CDR3 nucleotides: TGTGCCAGCAGTTACTCCGGCACAGGGTTTAGCGGGGAGCTGTTTTTT. It yields the protein CASSYSGTGFSGELFF.

The rearrangement joins TRBV30 to TRBJ2-5; tentatively, D is TRBD2 (5 bases). CDR3 length: 16 amino acids. Per the germline V gene, CDR1 is GTSNPN and CDR2 is SVGIG (reference sequence). V was trimmed by 1 base and J by 0 bases, leaving 15 bases between them. The CDR3 spells CAWSGHEGSYQETQYF. The CDR3, as DNA: TGTGCCTGGAGTGGCCACGAGGGATCGTACCAAGAGACCCAGTACTTC.

This clone appeared a single time. The rearrangement joins TRBV6-5 to TRBJ2-1, with D uncertain. The germline V gene has CDR1 MNHEY and CDR2 SVGAGI. Trimming removed 2 bases at V and 9 bases at J, with 14 bases between. This CDR3 is built from 14 residues. CDR3 bases: TGTGCCAGCAGTTACGGGCCCTCGGCCATTGAGCAGTTCTTC. Translated, it gives CASSYGPSAIEQFF.

The V gene is TRBV7-9, the J gene TRBJ2-7; TRBD1 matches 8 bases. The CDR3 covers 13 residues. V gave up 0 bases and J gave up 6 bases; unmatched junction bases: 1. Per germline, CDR1 SEHNR and CDR2 FQNEAQ (reference sequence). CDR3 nucleotide sequence: TGTGCCAGCAGCTTAGCGGGACAGGCCGAGCAGTACTTC. Its translation: CASSLAGQAEQYF.

The chain is built from TRBV7-6 and TRBJ2-7; D may match TRBD1 or TRBD2 (5 bases each). The CDR3 sequence is 14 residues long. V lost 5 bases to trimming and J lost 2 bases, with 13 bases between them. CDR1 SGHVS and CDR2 FNYEAQ come from the germline V gene. The CDR3 here is CASSPGQGPYEQYF. CDR3 DNA: TGTGCCAGCAGCCCCGGGCAGGGACCCTACGAGCAGTACTTC.

With regard to this clone: In the same sample, other DNA sequences code for this CDR3. The CDR3 region has the DNA TGTGCCAGCAGCGTAGGTGGGAACGAGCAGTACTTC. Translating gives CASSVGGNEQYF. V gene TRBV9 combines with J gene TRBJ2-7; D gene unclear. The CDR3 is 12 amino acids. Germline V gene data show CDR1 as SGDLS and CDR2 as YYNGEE. Trimming shortened V by 0 bases and J by 5 bases, and 6 bases separated the two germline ends.

The chain has TRBV10-2 and TRBJ1-1; D not resolved. The germline V and J ends were trimmed by 1 base and 3 bases, with 9 bases remaining between them. Germline CDR1 reads WSHSY; CDR2 reads SAAADI. The CDR3 sequence is 14 residues long. This CDR3 reads CASSEYGRDTEAFF. The DNA of the CDR3 is TGCGCCAGCAGTGAGTATGGTAGGGACACTGAAGCTTTCTTT.

This clone was found a few times. Other nucleotide sequences from this sample produce the same CDR3. This chain uses TRBV27 with TRBJ1-3; 7 bases match TRBD1. The CDR3 length is 12 residues. CDR1 and CDR2 (germline): MNHEY, SMNVEV (reference sequence). Unmatched junction bases numbered 3, after V lost 6 bases and J lost 7 bases. CDR3 sequence: CASSPGGNTIYF. The CDR3 bases are TGTGCCAGCAGCCCAGGGGGGAACACCATATATTTT.

The chain employs TRBV4-1 and TRBJ2-7, with D tentatively TRBD2 (6 bases). This CDR3 contains 15 residues. Germline V lookup: CDR1 MGHRA, CDR2 YSYEKL. V was trimmed by 2 bases and J by 3 bases, leaving 14 bases between them. The CDR3 reads CASSQRFGGGYEQYF. As DNA, the CDR3 is TGCGCCAGCAGCCAAAGGTTCGGGGGAGGCTACGAGCAGTACTTC.

This chain connects TRBV7-9 to TRBJ2-7; the D gene is possibly TRBD2 (7 bases). V was clipped by 11 bases and J by 3 bases, with 17 bases between them. CDR3 length: 13 residues. CDR1 is SEHNR and CDR2 is FQNEAQ in the germline V gene (reference sequence). This CDR3 is CAYQEGGNYEQYF. DNA for the CDR3: TGTGCCTATCAGGAGGGGGGGAACTACGAGCAGTACTTC.

The chain uses TRBV4-1 and TRBJ2-7; D tentatively reads TRBD1 or TRBD2 (5 bases each). Trimming stripped 2 bases from V and 3 bases from J, with 14 bases between. This CDR3 has 15 amino acids. Germline V gene data show CDR1 as MGHRA and CDR2 as YSYEKL. The CDR3: CASSQSQGVSYEQYF. CDR3 nucleotides: TGCGCCAGCAGCCAATCTCAGGGAGTAAGCTACGAGCAGTACTTC.

CDR3 sequence reads: CAWRDGYSTNEKLFF. The CDR3 DNA reads TGTGCCTGGAGGGACGGCTATTCAACTAATGAAAAACTGTTTTTT. J is TRBJ1-4 and V is TRBV30; D is ambiguous. The CDR3 totals 15 residues. Germline CDR1 GTSNPN, CDR2 SVGIG (reference sequence). V lost 3 bases to trimming and J lost 0 bases, with 11 bases between them.

The J gene is TRBJ1-6, the V gene TRBV28; D remains unclear. The CDR3 sequence is 22 residues long. Trimming took 2 bases from V and 10 from J, leaving 36 bases between them. The germline V gene encodes CDR1 MDHEN and CDR2 SYDVKM. CDR3 sequence: CASSLRGITGQPGWGNESPLHF. The CDR3 DNA sequence: TGTGCCAGCAGTTTACGCGGTATTACCGGCCAACCCGGGTGGGGTAACGAATCACCCCTCCACTTT.

The chain has TRBV5-4 and TRBJ1-3, with D hard to call. V gave up 1 base and J gave up 9 bases, with 11 bases separating them. CDR3 length equals 13 residues. CDR1 and CDR2 from the germline V gene are SGHNT and YYREEE (reference sequence). CDR3 region: CASSLPPAPTIYF. The CDR3 nucleotides read TGTGCCAGCAGCTTGCCGCCAGCACCCACCATATATTTT. Looking up the rest from reference TRBV5-4 and TRBJ1-3 gives the full variable domain: ETGVTQSPTHLIKTRGQQVTLRCSSQSGHNTVSWYQQALGQGPQFIFQYYREEENGRGNFPPRFSGLQFPNYSSELNVNALELDDSALYLCASSLPPAPTIYFGEGSWLTVV.

The gene calls are TRBV9 and TRBJ2-2; 10 nucleotides line up with TRBD1. Germline V lookup: CDR1 SGDLS, CDR2 YYNGEE. The CDR3 covers 16 residues. The V gene end was trimmed by 3 bases and the J gene end by 5 bases; junction bases not matched to a gene: 7. The chain's CDR3 is CASSDRQGARTGELFF. CDR3 DNA sequence: TGTGCCAGCAGCGATCGACAGGGGGCGCGGACCGGGGAGCTGTTTTTT.

The chain links TRBV9 to TRBJ1-6, with no clear D. The germline V gene has CDR1 SGDLS and CDR2 YYNGEE. V lost 3 bases and J 5 bases, leaving 15 bases between the germline ends. The CDR3 totals 16 residues. The CDR3 protein is CASSGSPGGDNSPLHF. CDR3 in DNA: TGTGCCAGCAGCGGTTCCCCGGGAGGAGATAATTCACCCCTCCACTTT.

This clone was found once. The chain joins TRBV30 to TRBJ1-6; D is perhaps TRBD1 (6 bases). Germline V gene lookup returns CDR1 GTSNPN and CDR2 SVGIG (reference sequence). V shed 1 base and J shed 14 bases, with 15 bases lying between them. The CDR3 extends over 13 amino acids. CDR3 loop: CAWSGPWEGALHF. CDR3 sequence (DNA): TGTGCCTGGAGTGGGCCATGGGAGGGGGCCCTCCACTTT.

The V call is TRBV2, the J call TRBJ2-3, with D possibly TRBD1 on 6 matching bases. There are 14 residues in the CDR3. The V end lost 7 bases, the J end lost 4 bases, and 15 bases lay between the germline ends. Per the germline V gene, CDR1 is SNHLY and CDR2 is FYNNEI. The CDR3 loop reads CASTVGRGADTQYF. The CDR3 DNA reads TGTGCCAGCACCGTAGGCAGGGGAGCAGATACGCAGTATTTT. Supplemented by reference TRBV2 and TRBJ2-3, the full variable domain reads EPEVTQTPSHQVTQMGQEVILRCVPISNHLYFYWYRQILGQKVEFLVSFYNNEISEKSEIFDDQFSVERPDGSNFTLKIRSTKLEDSAMYFCASTVGRGADTQYFGPGTRLTVL.

The rearrangement links TRBV7-9 to TRBJ2-5; D is unclear. The germline V gene encodes CDR1 SEHNR and CDR2 FQNEAQ (reference sequence). CDR3 length: 15 amino acids. V lost 5 bases to trimming and J lost 3 bases, with 16 bases between them. For the CDR3, the DNA is TGTGCCAGCAGCCCCGAAACGACAACAAAAGAGACCCAGTACTTC. Translated: CASSPETTTKETQYF.